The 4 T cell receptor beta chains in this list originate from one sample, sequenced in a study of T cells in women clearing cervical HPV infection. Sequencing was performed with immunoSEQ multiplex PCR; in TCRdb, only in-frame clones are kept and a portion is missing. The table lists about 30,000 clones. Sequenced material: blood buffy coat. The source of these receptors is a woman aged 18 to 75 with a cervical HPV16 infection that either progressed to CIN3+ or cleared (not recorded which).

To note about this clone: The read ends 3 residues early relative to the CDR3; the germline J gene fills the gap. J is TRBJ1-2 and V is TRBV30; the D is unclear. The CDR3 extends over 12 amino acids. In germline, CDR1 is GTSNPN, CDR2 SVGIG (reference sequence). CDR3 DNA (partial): TGTGCCTGGAAGGGTCTAGCGGGAGGC. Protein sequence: CAWKGLAGG. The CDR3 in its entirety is CAWKGLAGGYTF. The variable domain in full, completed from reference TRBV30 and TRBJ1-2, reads SQTIHQWPATLVQPVGSPLSLECTVEGTSNPNLYWYRQAAGRGLQLLFYSVGIGQISSEVPQNLSASRPQDRQFILSSKKLLLSDSGFYLCAWKGLAGGYTFGSGTRLTVV.

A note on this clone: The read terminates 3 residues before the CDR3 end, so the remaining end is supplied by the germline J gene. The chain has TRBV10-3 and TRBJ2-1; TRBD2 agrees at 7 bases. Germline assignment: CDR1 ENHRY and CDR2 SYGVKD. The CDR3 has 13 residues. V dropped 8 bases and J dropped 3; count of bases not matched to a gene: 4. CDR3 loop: CAIAGEIYNEQFF. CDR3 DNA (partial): TGTGCCATCGCGGGAGAGATCTACAATGAG.

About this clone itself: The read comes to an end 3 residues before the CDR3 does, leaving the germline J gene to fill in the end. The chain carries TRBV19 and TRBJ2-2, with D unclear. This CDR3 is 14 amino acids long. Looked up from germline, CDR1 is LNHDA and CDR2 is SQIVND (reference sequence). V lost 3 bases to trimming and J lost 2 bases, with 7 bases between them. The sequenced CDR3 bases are TGTGCCAGTAGTATCAGGCGAAACACCGGGGAG. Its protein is CASSIRRNTGE. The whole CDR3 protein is CASSIRRNTGELFF.

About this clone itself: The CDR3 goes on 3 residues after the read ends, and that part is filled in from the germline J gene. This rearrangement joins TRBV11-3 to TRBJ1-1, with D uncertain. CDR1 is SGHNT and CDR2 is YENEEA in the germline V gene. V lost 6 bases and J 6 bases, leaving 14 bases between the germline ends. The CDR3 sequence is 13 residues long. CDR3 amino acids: CASSSFAGPEAFF. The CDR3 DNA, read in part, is TGTGCCAGCAGTTCGTTCGCTGGCCCTGAA.